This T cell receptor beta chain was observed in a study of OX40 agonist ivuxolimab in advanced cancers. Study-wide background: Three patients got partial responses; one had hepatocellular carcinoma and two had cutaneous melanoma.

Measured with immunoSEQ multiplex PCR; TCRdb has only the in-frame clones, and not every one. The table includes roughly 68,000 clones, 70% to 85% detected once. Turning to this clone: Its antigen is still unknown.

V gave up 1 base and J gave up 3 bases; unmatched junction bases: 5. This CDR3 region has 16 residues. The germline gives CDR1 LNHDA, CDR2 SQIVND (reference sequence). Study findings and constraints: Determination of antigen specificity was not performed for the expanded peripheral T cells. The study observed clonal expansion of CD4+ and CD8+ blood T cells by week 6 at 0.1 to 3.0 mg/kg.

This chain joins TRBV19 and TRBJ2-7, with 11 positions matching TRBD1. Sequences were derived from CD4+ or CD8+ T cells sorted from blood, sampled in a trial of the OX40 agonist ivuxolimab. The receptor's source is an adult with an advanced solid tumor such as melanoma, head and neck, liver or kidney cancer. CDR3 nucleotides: TGTGCCAGTAGTATAGCCGTAGGGACAGGGGGCTACGAGCAGTACTTC. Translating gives CASSIAVGTGGYEQYF.